This T cell receptor beta chain is drawn from a study of cytomegalovirus exposure and HLA in healthy donors. Study details: Counted in an early data release were roughly 81 million unique TCRs from HLA-typed donors.

Comments on this clone: Its target is unknown.

Study-wide points: Analysis was carried out at a later point, and it linked a missense DCLRE1C variant to TCR beta V- and J-gene trimming. Immune exposure was documented only through CMV serostatus. Later work found that TCR association rates differed between HLA loci; DRB1 had the most and HLA-C the fewest.

Both 60 Vbeta primers and 13 Jbeta primers went into the PCR. This table comes from immunoSEQ multiplex PCR, and its TCRdb copy is limited to in-frame clones, with some not included. This sample carries about 95,000 clones, 76% of them seen once, and the ten largest clones take 4% to 5.5%. Material: PBMCs. This sequence was found in a man under 40 in good health and CMV-seropositive.

The chain's CDR3 is CASRRQQGTGELFF. Here the CDR3 DNA reads TGCGCCAGCCGTCGTCAACAGGGGACCGGGGAGCTGTTTTTT. V usage is TRBV5-1 and J usage is TRBJ2-2, with 7 nucleotides matching TRBD1. The V gene end was trimmed by 7 bases and the J gene end by 5 bases; junction bases not matched to a gene: 8. Germline V gene sequence: CDR1 SGHRS, CDR2 YFSETQ. The CDR3 consists of 14 residues.